The present T cell receptor (beta chain) was sequenced within a study of blood T cell repertoires in COVID-19. Trimming took 5 bases from V and 0 from J; bases not matched to a gene: 7. The CDR3 loop spans 17 amino acids. Germline V gene data show CDR1 as LNHDA and CDR2 as SQIVND (reference sequence). This clone was seen once. The authors' processing: Amplified reference gene primers provided the basis for estimating nucleated cell counts. Only in-frame clones appear in the TCRdb table, and some are missing; sequencing was by immunoSEQ multiplex PCR. V and J calls and clone size are copied from that table; D and trimming were computed from the DNA. The table shows 200,000 to 250,000 clones, with 83% occurring only once.

The J gene is TRBJ2-6, the V gene TRBV19, with 7 bases identical to TRBD1. The receptor's source is a woman aged 25 to 39 with COVID-19, enrolled during active disease. The specimen sequenced was peripheral blood. DNA of the CDR3: TGTGCCAGTAGTTTCACGACAGGGTCCTCTGGGGCCAACGTCCTGACTTTC. Protein product: CASSFTTGSSGANVLTF.